This T cell receptor (beta chain) was captured in a study of cytotoxic CD8 clonotypes in ibrutinib-treated CLL. Turning to the study itself: Response sampling took place at median roughly 12 months of treatment, range 6 to 36. When averaged across all of the samples, the counts came to some 250,000 productive templates and some 93,000 productive rearrangements. Study conclusions and caveats: Sampling times, which were not matched between the groups, differed between sustained-remission patients and progressing patients. Clonality grew at ibrutinib response; at progression, it decreased back toward baseline.

Notes on this clone: The antigen is not known.

The protocol was immunoSEQ multiplex PCR, while the TCRdb copy is restricted to in-frame clones and leaves out a portion. The table includes 9,500 to 15,000 clones, 60% to 80% detected once. CDR3 size: 14 residues. The V gene's germline CDR1 is MNHEY and CDR2 SVGAGI. V was cut by 2 bases and J by 0 bases, with 7 bases left in between. This receptor was obtained from a human donor with chronic lymphocytic leukemia. The sample was PBMCs, taken before ibrutinib treatment. This rearrangement joins TRBV6-5 to TRBJ2-5; D gene uncertain. CDR3 protein: CASSYPGNQETQYF. CDR3 DNA sequence: TGTGCCAGCAGTTACCCTGGGAACCAAGAGACCCAGTACTTC.